This passage covers 18 T cell receptor beta chains from one sample sequenced in a study of T cell repertoires in breast cancer. Paired alpha-beta TCRs of CD8+ T cells were analyzed by expanded emulsion RT-PCR. During the second nested PCR, blocking oligonucleotides suppressed genes that were not paired. TCRdb fed the emulsion pairing reads into MiXCR, producing one record per CDR3 protein. The sample contains around 43,000 distinct CDR3 sequences, under 60% of which appear only once. What was sequenced was CD8+ T cells. These receptors all come from a pool of human donors with breast cancer or a healthy control (not recorded which).

A word on this clonotype: The junction shows a germline mismatch at one end, possibly a read error. The chain employs TRBV12-3 or TRBV12-4 and TRBJ2-7; D is unresolved. The better agreement between TRBJ2-1 and the DNA end casts doubt on the J call. CDR3 length equals 15 residues. CDR3 nucleotides: TGCGCCACCTCATGGGCCTTTCATCACTCCTACGAGCAGTTCTTC. Translation: CATSWAFHHSYEQFF.

The chain recombines TRBV12-5 with TRBJ2-1; no clear D gene. CDR1 LGHNT and CDR2 FRNRAP come from the germline V gene. This CDR3 contains 12 residues. The ends were cut back, 1 base at V and 7 bases at J, with 5 bases in the middle. DNA of the CDR3: TGTGCTAGTGGTTTGGAGTTAAATGAGCAGTTCTTC. This encodes CASGLELNEQFF.

This clonotype was found a few times. The chain couples TRBV9 to TRBJ2-3, with 7 bases matching TRBD1. With V trimmed by 3 bases and J by 3 bases, 4 bases remained unmatched. Per the germline V gene, CDR1 is SGDLS and CDR2 is YYNGEE. This CDR3 contains 14 residues. The CDR3 DNA is TGTGCCAGCAGCGGGACAGGCTGGACAGATACGCAGTATTTT. It yields the protein CASSGTGWTDTQYF. The whole variable domain, filled in from reference TRBV9 and TRBJ2-3, reads DSGVTQTPKHLITATGQRVTLRCSPRSGDLSVYWYQQSLDQGLQFLIQYYNGEERAKGNILERFSAQQFPDLHSELNLSSLELGDSALYFCASSGTGWTDTQYFGPGTRLTVL.

This clonotype turned up a few times. V usage is TRBV5-1 and J usage is TRBJ1-2; the D is unclear. The length of the CDR3 is 12 residues. The germline V gene encodes CDR1 SGHRS and CDR2 YFSETQ. The V end lost 1 base, the J end lost 8 bases, and 9 bases lay between the germline ends. CDR3 residues: CASSLNGGGYTF. CDR3 coding DNA: TGCGCCAGCAGCTTGAACGGAGGAGGCTACACCTTC.

The V and J genes are TRBV24-1 and TRBJ2-1; D possibly corresponds to TRBD1 (5 bases). V was shortened by 1 base and J by 8 bases, with 8 bases between the two germline ends. This CDR3 has 13 amino acids. CDR1 is KGHDR and CDR2 is SFDVKD in the germline V gene. For the CDR3, the DNA is TGTGCCACCAGTGATTTTCAGGGCTATGAGCAGTTCTTC. It translates to CATSDFQGYEQFF.

This clonotype was observed many times. The V gene is TRBV15, the J gene TRBJ1-5, with D uncertain. The ends were cut back, 1 base at V and 2 bases at J, with 9 bases in the middle. This CDR3 has 15 amino acids. Germline V gives CDR1 LNHNV, CDR2 YYDKDF (reference sequence). This CDR3 reads CATSRVIGGNQPQHF. The CDR3 DNA sequence: TGTGCCACCAGCAGAGTAATAGGAGGCAATCAGCCCCAGCATTTT.

To note about this clonotype: The junction does not match germline at one end; this may be a read error. The V gene is TRBV19, the J gene TRBJ2-2, with 8 bases that match TRBD1. The CDR3 runs 18 residues. Germline loops: CDR1 LNHDA, CDR2 SQIVND (reference sequence). This chain's CDR3 is CASTLRRGYRGNAGELFF. DNA of the CDR3: TGTGCCAGTACTTTGCGGCGGGGCTACAGGGGGAACGCCGGGGAGCTGTTTTTT.

The gene calls are TRBV7-3 and TRBJ2-2; D is unclear. In germline, CDR1 is SGHTA, CDR2 FQGTGA. Between the trimmed V and J ends, which lost 5 bases and 2 bases, there was a span of 12 bases. The length of the CDR3 is 15 residues. Here the CDR3 reads CASSPSGDNTGELFF. The CDR3 bases are TGTGCCAGCAGCCCCTCCGGAGATAACACCGGGGAGCTGTTTTTT.

V and J are TRBV2 and TRBJ2-3; maybe TRBD1 (8 bases). V dropped 6 bases and J dropped 3 bases, with 16 bases sitting between them. The CDR3 is 15 residues long. Germline CDR1 is SNHLY and CDR2 is FYNNEI. The CDR3 spells CASSPGQGLTDTQYF. The CDR3 coding sequence is TGTGCCAGCAGCCCCGGACAGGGACTAACAGATACGCAGTATTTT.

This chain uses TRBV2 with TRBJ2-1, with D perhaps assigned TRBD1 or TRBD2 (5 bases each). Trimming stripped 6 bases from V and 8 bases from J, with 14 bases between. This CDR3 has 13 amino acids. CDR1 and CDR2 from the germline V gene are SNHLY and FYNNEI. In nucleotides, the CDR3 is TGTGCCAGCAGCCGGGACCTAGGTTATGAGCAGTTCTTC. It specifies CASSRDLGYEQFF.

V usage is TRBV18 and J usage is TRBJ1-3, with TRBD1 identical over 7 bases. Germline V lookup: CDR1 KGHSH, CDR2 LQKENI. The trim removed 3 bases at V and 1 base at J, leaving 12 bases unmatched. The CDR3 has 18 amino acids. CDR3 sequence reads: CASSPFLGQTSSGNTIYF. The CDR3 DNA reads as TGTGCCAGCTCACCTTTCTTGGGACAGACATCATCTGGAAACACCATATATTTT. Supplemented by reference TRBV18 and TRBJ1-3, the full variable domain reads NAGVMQNPRHLVRRRGQEARLRCSPMKGHSHVYWYRQLPEEGLKFMVYLQKENIIDESGMPKERFSAEFPKEGPSILRIQQVVRGDSAAYFCASSPFLGQTSSGNTIYFGEGSWLTVV.

This chain links TRBV7-2 with TRBJ1-3; tentative D call: TRBD1 (5 bases). This CDR3 has 15 residues. Trimming removed 5 bases at V and 4 bases at J, with 15 bases between. Germline CDR1 is SGHTA and CDR2 is FQGNSA. The chain's CDR3 is CASSSSGQRGNTIYF. The CDR3 nucleotides are TGTGCCAGCAGCAGCTCGGGGCAAAGGGGAAACACCATATATTTT.

The chain carries TRBV20-1 and TRBJ2-7, with D unresolved. Germline CDR1 and CDR2: DFQATT and SNEGSKA (reference sequence). V was clipped by 4 bases and J by 0 bases, with 7 bases between them. The CDR3 is 12 amino acids. The CDR3 loop reads CSATDISYEQYF. The DNA of the CDR3 is TGCAGTGCTACAGACATCTCCTACGAGCAGTACTTC.

The rearrangement uses TRBV6-1 and TRBJ2-2; 11 nucleotides line up with TRBD2. CDR1 and CDR2 (germline): MNHNS, SASEGT. V dropped 6 bases and J dropped 1; count of bases not matched to a gene: 1. This CDR3 region has 15 residues. CDR3 sequence reads: CASRGTSGNTGELFF. Written as DNA, the CDR3 is TGTGCCAGCAGGGGGACTAGCGGGAACACCGGGGAGCTGTTTTTT.

The V call is TRBV7-3, the J call TRBJ1-1; D gene ambiguous. The CDR3 length is 15 residues. CDR1 and CDR2 from the germline V gene are SGHTA and FQGTGA. Between the trimmed V and J ends, which lost 2 bases and 3 bases, there was a span of 13 bases. Here the CDR3 reads CASSLVYSRDTEAFF. CDR3 nucleotides: TGTGCCAGCAGCTTAGTATACTCGAGGGACACTGAAGCTTTCTTT.

The chain employs TRBV7-9 and TRBJ1-2; 7 bases are a match to TRBD1. The CDR3 is 15 residues long. J was trimmed by 0 bases and V by 3 bases; bases with no gene match: 4. Germline V gene sequence: CDR1 SEHNR, CDR2 FQNEAQ (reference sequence). CDR3 nucleotide sequence: TGTGCCAGCAGCTTTGGACAGGACACTAACTATGGCTACACCTTC. Translating it yields CASSFGQDTNYGYTF. Combining the CDR3 with reference TRBV7-9 and TRBJ1-2 gives the whole variable domain DTGVSQNPRHKITKRGQNVTFRCDPISEHNRLYWYRQTLGQGPEFLTYFQNEAQLEKSRLLSDRFSAERPKGSFSTLEIQRTEQGDSAMYLCASSFGQDTNYGYTFGSGTRLTVV.

This clonotype has just a few counts. This sequence joins TRBV7-3 and TRBJ2-1, with 7 nucleotides matching TRBD1. The CDR3 sequence is 12 residues long. Per the germline V gene, CDR1 is SGHTA and CDR2 is FQGTGA. V dropped 4 bases and J dropped 8; count of bases not matched to a gene: 2. This chain's CDR3 is CASSYTGDEQFF. The DNA of the CDR3 is TGTGCCAGCAGCTATACAGGGGATGAGCAGTTCTTC.

The chain recombines TRBV7-2 with TRBJ1-1; D perhaps matches TRBD1 (5 bases). This CDR3 spans 17 amino acids. Germline V gives CDR1 SGHTA, CDR2 FQGNSA. The V gene lost 7 bases and the J gene lost 0 bases, with 21 bases spanning the gap. CDR3 sequence (DNA): TGTGCCAGCACCCCCCGGAGGGGAAGGGTTATGAACACTGAAGCTTTCTTT. It translates to CASTPRRGRVMNTEAFF.